This T cell receptor (beta chain) was profiled in a study of monozygotic twins with inflammatory bowel disease. The CDR3 runs to 12 residues. Germline CDR1 WSHSY, CDR2 SAAADI. Template-switch reactions added UMIs with a 6-nucleotide sample barcode. TCRdb re-called the 5' RACE reads; one entry per CDR3 protein, DNA not given. The sample features around 400,000 distinct CDR3 sequences, with more than 2% in its top ten. Material for sequencing was blood. The rearrangement joins TRBV10-2 to TRBJ2-7. This sequence originates from a human donor with ulcerative colitis or Crohn's disease, or a healthy co-twin of an affected twin (not recorded which). The CDR3 is CASSDFRYEQYF.